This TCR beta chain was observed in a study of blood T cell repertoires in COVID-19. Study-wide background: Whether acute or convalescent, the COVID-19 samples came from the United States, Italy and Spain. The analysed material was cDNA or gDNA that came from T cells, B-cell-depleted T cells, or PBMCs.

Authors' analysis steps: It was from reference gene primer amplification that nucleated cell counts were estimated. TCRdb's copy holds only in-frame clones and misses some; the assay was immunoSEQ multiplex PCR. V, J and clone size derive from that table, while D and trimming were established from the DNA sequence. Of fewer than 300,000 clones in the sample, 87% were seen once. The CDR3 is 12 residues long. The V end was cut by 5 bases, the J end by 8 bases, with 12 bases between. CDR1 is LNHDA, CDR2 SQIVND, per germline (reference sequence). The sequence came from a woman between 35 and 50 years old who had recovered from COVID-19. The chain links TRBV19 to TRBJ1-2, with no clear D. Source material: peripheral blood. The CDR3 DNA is TGTGCCAGTAGTTTAAGAGGAGGAGGCTACACCTTC. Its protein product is CASSLRGGGYTF.